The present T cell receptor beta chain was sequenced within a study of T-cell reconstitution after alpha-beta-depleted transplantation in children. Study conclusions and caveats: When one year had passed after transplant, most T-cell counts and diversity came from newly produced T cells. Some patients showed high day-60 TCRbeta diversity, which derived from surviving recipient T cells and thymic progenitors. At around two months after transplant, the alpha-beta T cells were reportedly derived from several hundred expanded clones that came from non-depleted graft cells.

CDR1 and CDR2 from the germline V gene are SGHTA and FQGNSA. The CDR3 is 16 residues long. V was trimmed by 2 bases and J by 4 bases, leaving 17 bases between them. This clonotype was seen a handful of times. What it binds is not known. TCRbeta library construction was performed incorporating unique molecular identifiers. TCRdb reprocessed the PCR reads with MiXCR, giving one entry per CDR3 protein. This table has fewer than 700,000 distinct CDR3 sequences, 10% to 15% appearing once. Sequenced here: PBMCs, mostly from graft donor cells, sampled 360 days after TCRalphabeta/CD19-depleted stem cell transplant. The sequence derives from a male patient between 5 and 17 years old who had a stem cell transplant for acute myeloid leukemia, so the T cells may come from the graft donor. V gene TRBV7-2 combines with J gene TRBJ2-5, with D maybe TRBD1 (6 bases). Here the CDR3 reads CASSLFKGVWGETQYF. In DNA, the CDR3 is TGTGCCAGCAGCTTATTTAAGGGGGTTTGGGGAGAGACCCAGTACTTC.